This T cell receptor (beta chain) is from a study of shared clonotypes between healthy human individuals. Study as a whole: Each donor's CD8 memory used one plate, CD8 naive two, each CD4 subset three. Study-wide findings and caveats: It was the few donors that limited the genetic and exposure-history diversity represented. Rarefaction indicated that sorted-subset sequencing remained incomplete although depth was large. The researchers took only blood, and tissue repertoires probably look different.

CDR3 size: 16 residues. With 2 bases clipped from V and 9 bases from J, the junction kept 10 bases outside the gene matches. The germline V gene encodes CDR1 SGHRS and CDR2 YFSETQ. TCRdb's copy holds only in-frame clones and misses some; the assay was immunoSEQ multiplex PCR. The sample includes about 680,000 clones, around 92% seen only once; the top ten take approximately 25%. CD45RO-negative, CCR7-selected cells formed the naive CD8 fraction, which excluded terminally differentiated effector memory CD45RA+ cells. Comment on this clone: Its antigen is currently unknown.

The chain is built from TRBV5-1 and TRBJ2-1; 11 bases match TRBD1. The specimen was naive CD8+ T cells sorted from blood. This sequence was found in a man between 25 and 39 years old in good health. The CDR3 DNA reads TGCGCCAGCAGCTTCCGGACAGGGGGCGGTTTACGTGAGCAGTTCTTC. Translated, it gives CASSFRTGGGLREQFF.